The 20 T cell receptor beta chains presented below share a single source sample, sequenced in a study of blood T cells in healthy people across ages. With a J-beta primer mix and a sample-barcoded 5' primer, a second PCR ran about 7 to 11 cycles. One entry per CDR3 protein, called by TCRdb with MiXCR from the 5' RACE reads. Altogether over 500,000 distinct CDR3 sequences are present, over 25% being singletons, with the ten largest covering approximately 4%. These data also featured in a second study, about T cells of mothers and their children.

The source material was blood. Receptors were obtained from a boy aged 2 to 10 in good health.

On this clonotype itself: This could be a read error, since a much larger clone is one nucleotide away. This rearrangement joins TRBV7-6 to TRBJ2-5; D may match TRBD1 or TRBD2 (5 bases each). The V end lost 7 bases, the J end lost 5 bases, and 14 bases lay between the germline ends. CDR1 SGHVS and CDR2 FNYEAQ come from the germline V gene. This CDR3 contains 13 residues. The CDR3 reads CASNLSWGETQYF. CDR3 DNA: TGTGCCAGCAACCTCTCATGGGGGGAGACCCAGTACTTC.

This clonotype has more than one count but fewer than ten. The J gene is TRBJ2-5, the V gene TRBV20-1; D gene uncertain. Per germline, CDR1 DFQATT and CDR2 SNEGSKA (reference sequence). The CDR3 consists of 11 residues. Trimming left V 5 bases short and J 3 bases short, with 7 bases between. The CDR3 is CSAAQEETQYF. Written as DNA, the CDR3 is TGCAGTGCTGCCCAAGAAGAGACCCAGTACTTC.

This clonotype was counted a few times. The chain uses TRBV15 and TRBJ1-1; 7 positions match TRBD1. CDR1 is LNHNV, CDR2 YYDKDF, per germline (reference sequence). The CDR3 consists of 13 residues. V shed 6 bases and J 2 bases; nucleotides not matched to a gene: 3. CDR3 in DNA: TGTGCCACCAGGAACAGGGGAAACACTGAAGCTTTCTTT. This codes for CATRNRGNTEAFF.

The CDR3 here is CSVATGARGETQYF. The CDR3, as DNA: TGCAGCGTTGCGACGGGGGCGCGAGGAGAGACCCAGTACTTC. V is TRBV29-1 and J is TRBJ2-5; the D call may be TRBD1 or TRBD2 (6 bases each). The CDR3 runs to 14 residues. Germline V gives CDR1 SQVTM, CDR2 ANQGSEA. Between the trimmed V and J ends, which lost 4 bases and 4 bases, there was a span of 16 bases.

This clonotype has just a few counts. The CDR3 protein is CASSQLTSGAPTFDNEQFF. In DNA form, the CDR3 reads TGTGCCAGCAGCCAACTTACTAGCGGAGCCCCGACCTTTGACAATGAGCAGTTCTTC. This chain joins TRBV3-1 and TRBJ2-1; 8 bases are shared with TRBD2. Germline V CDR1 and CDR2: LGHDT, YNNKEL (reference sequence). CDR3 length: 19 amino acids. V gave up 2 bases and J gave up 5 bases; unmatched junction bases: 17.

This clonotype was seen more than once but under ten times. This chain joins TRBV14 and TRBJ2-2; TRBD1 agrees at 11 bases. Germline CDR1 and CDR2: SGHDN and FVKESK. The trim removed 4 bases at V and 4 bases at J, leaving 5 bases unmatched. This CDR3 has 16 residues. CDR3 DNA sequence: TGTGCCAGCAGCCGGACCGGGACAGGGGGCACCGGGGAGCTGTTTTTT. Translated: CASSRTGTGGTGELFF.

There are a few counts of this clonotype. The J gene is TRBJ2-1, the V gene TRBV7-2, with a possible D match to TRBD2 (5 bases). V lost 5 bases and J lost 4, with 12 bases in between. Germline V gene sequence: CDR1 SGHTA, CDR2 FQGNSA. The CDR3 contains 14 residues. For the CDR3, the DNA is TGTGCCAGCAGCGGAGGAACGGAATACAATGAGCAGTTCTTC. It codes for CASSGGTEYNEQFF.

As for this clonotype: One end of the junction does not line up with germline, which may come from a read error. V and J are TRBV10-2 and TRBJ2-7; 8 nucleotides line up with TRBD2. The CDR3 loop spans 13 amino acids. Per germline, CDR1 WSHSY and CDR2 SAAADI. CDR3 region: CASVSSGSYEQYF. The CDR3 DNA reads as TGCGCCAGTGTCTCGAGCGGGAGCTACGAGCAGTACTTT.

The chain recombines TRBV24-1 with TRBJ2-7; TRBD2 agrees at 7 bases. The CDR3 has 11 residues. Trimming cost V 5 bases and J 6 bases; bases outside gene matches: 0. From germline, CDR1 is KGHDR and CDR2 SFDVKD. The CDR3: CATSGGGEQYF. The CDR3 DNA sequence: TGTGCCACCAGTGGCGGGGGCGAGCAGTACTTC.

This chain joins TRBV30 and TRBJ1-5; D unclear. V lost 1 base, J lost 2 bases, and 12 bases lay in between. This CDR3 spans 15 amino acids. Germline-derived CDR1 and CDR2 are GTSNPN and SVGIG (reference sequence). The CDR3 is CAWSDGSRGNQPQHF. CDR3 bases: TGTGCCTGGAGTGATGGGTCTAGGGGCAATCAGCCCCAGCATTTT.

This clonotype was counted ten times or more. The chain has TRBV2 and TRBJ1-4; 9 nucleotides agree with TRBD1. CDR3 size: 15 residues. Germline V gene data show CDR1 as SNHLY and CDR2 as FYNNEI. V lost 6 bases and J lost 4; bases outside the gene matches: 6. This CDR3 reads CASSFPGQGNEKLFF. CDR3 sequence (DNA): TGTGCCAGCAGCTTTCCGGGACAGGGTAATGAAAAACTGTTTTTT.

This clonotype was picked up a small number of times. V and J are TRBV5-1 and TRBJ2-5; TRBD2 matches 14 bases. V lost 0 bases and J lost 5; bases outside the gene matches: 6. Germline V CDR1 and CDR2: SGHRS, YFSETQ. This CDR3 region has 17 residues. The CDR3, as DNA: TGCGCCAGCAGCTTGGCCCTCGGGACTAGCGGGAGTGAGACCCAGTACTTC. This codes for CASSLALGTSGSETQYF.

This clonotype was recorded a few times. The genes are TRBV25-1 and TRBJ2-5; 7 bases line up with TRBD2. This CDR3 comprises 14 residues. CDR1 MGHDK and CDR2 SYGVNS come from the germline V gene. V shed 1 base and J 4 bases; nucleotides not matched to a gene: 3. CDR3 protein: CASSEWGGRETQYF. The CDR3 DNA follows: TGTGCCAGCAGTGAATGGGGCGGGAGAGAGACCCAGTACTTC.

This chain connects TRBV29-1 to TRBJ2-1, with a tentative D call TRBD2 (5 bases). The CDR3 contains 13 residues. The germline V gene encodes CDR1 SQVTM and CDR2 ANQGSEA. The V gene lost 6 bases and the J gene lost 2 bases, with 11 bases spanning the gap. Here the CDR3 reads CSVRLAAYNEQFF. CDR3 nucleotide sequence: TGCAGCGTACGTCTAGCTGCCTACAATGAGCAGTTCTTC.

This clonotype has just a few counts. The chain uses TRBV28 and TRBJ2-1; perhaps TRBD1 as D (5 bases). This CDR3 spans 15 amino acids. Germline V gives CDR1 MDHEN, CDR2 SYDVKM. V lost 5 bases and J lost 4, with 15 bases in between. The CDR3 protein is CASSTGAILYNEQFF. Written as DNA, the CDR3 is TGTGCCAGCAGTACTGGGGCCATCCTTTACAATGAGCAGTTCTTC.

This clonotype was found a few times. The rearrangement joins TRBV27 to TRBJ1-5; D gene unclear. CDR1 and CDR2 from the germline V gene are MNHEY and SMNVEV (reference sequence). V dropped 0 bases and J dropped 3 bases, with 9 bases sitting between them. CDR3 size: 15 residues. The CDR3 loop reads CASSLSTYSNQPQHF. As DNA, the CDR3 is TGTGCCAGCAGTTTATCGACCTATTCCAATCAGCCCCAGCATTTT.

The chain joins TRBV7-2 to TRBJ2-7; D is perhaps TRBD2 (6 bases). CDR1 is SGHTA, CDR2 FQGNSA, per germline. The CDR3 consists of 17 residues. V lost 2 bases and J 1 base, leaving 18 bases between the germline ends. The CDR3 region is CASSLTIGGGPSYEQYF. The CDR3 DNA follows: TGTGCCAGCAGCTTAACCATTGGGGGAGGTCCGTCCTACGAGCAGTACTTC.

This clonotype showed up just a few times. The chain employs TRBV7-9 and TRBJ1-6; TRBD1 is a possible D gene (6 bases). The germline V and J ends were trimmed by 4 bases and 10 bases, with 14 bases remaining between them. The germline V gene encodes CDR1 SEHNR and CDR2 FQNEAQ (reference sequence). This CDR3 has 14 amino acids. This CDR3 reads CASSSGTSLSPLHF. As DNA, the CDR3 is TGTGCCAGCAGCTCCGGGACATCACTCTCACCCCTCCACTTT.

V usage is TRBV4-1 and J usage is TRBJ2-1, with 7 nucleotides matching TRBD2. V lost 1 base, J lost 15 bases, and 9 bases stayed unmatched. This CDR3 has 13 amino acids. Looked up from germline, CDR1 is MGHRA and CDR2 is YSYEKL. CDR3 in amino acids: CASSQVLSGLRFF. CDR3 in DNA: TGCGCCAGCAGCCAAGTTCTTAGCGGGTTAAGGTTCTTC.

CDR3 loop: CASVAPVGRGVNTEAFF. The DNA for the CDR3 is TGTGCCAGCGTGGCCCCTGTAGGCAGGGGGGTGAACACTGAAGCTTTCTTT. V is TRBV12-3 or TRBV12-4 and J is TRBJ1-1; TRBD1 matches 7 bases. V gave up 8 bases and J gave up 0 bases; unmatched junction bases: 15. The CDR3 covers 17 residues.